Listed here are 9 T cell receptor beta chains from one sample, sequenced in a study of OX40 agonist ivuxolimab in advanced cancers. Sequencing used immunoSEQ multiplex PCR; TCRdb keeps in-frame clones, though not all of them. The data contain roughly 100,000 clones, about 92% of them singletons. The sequences come from CD4+ or CD8+ T cells sorted from blood, collected in a trial of the OX40 agonist ivuxolimab. The receptor set was obtained from an adult with an advanced solid tumor such as melanoma, head and neck, liver or kidney cancer.

V usage is TRBV15 and J usage is TRBJ2-3; D is possibly TRBD2 (5 bases). V shed 9 bases and J shed 1 base, with 11 bases lying between them. The CDR3 totals 13 residues. Germline assignment: CDR1 LNHNV and CDR2 YYDKDF (reference sequence). CDR3 DNA: TGTGCCACTGGCCTAGCAGGCACAGATACGCAGTATTTT. Translated: CATGLAGTDTQYF. The complete variable domain, with remaining parts taken from reference TRBV15 and TRBJ2-3, reads DAMVIQNPRYQVTQFGKPVTLSCSQTLNHNVMYWYQQKSSQAPKLLFHYYDKDFNNEADTPDNFQSRRPNTSFCFLDIRSPGLGDTAMYLCATGLAGTDTQYFGPGTRLTVL.

The J gene is TRBJ1-3, the V gene TRBV14; D call uncertain. Trimming stripped 1 base from V and 3 bases from J, with 4 bases between. Germline CDR1 reads SGHDN; CDR2 reads FVKESK. CDR3 size: 13 residues. CDR3 region: CASSQVGGNTIYF. The CDR3 nucleotides are TGTGCCAGCAGCCAAGTCGGTGGAAACACCATATATTTT.

There are a few counts of this clone. J is TRBJ1-1 and V is TRBV5-1; 9 nucleotides match TRBD1. The CDR3 contains 14 residues. The V gene end was trimmed by 4 bases and the J gene end by 4 bases; junction bases not matched to a gene: 5. Per germline, CDR1 SGHRS and CDR2 YFSETQ. CDR3 bases: TGCGCCAGCAGCGGGGGGACAGGGAGCACTGAAGCTTTCTTT. Amino acids: CASSGGTGSTEAFF.

The CDR3 protein is CASSGEGWGGHTDTQYF. The CDR3, as DNA: TGTGCCAGCAGCGGAGAAGGGTGGGGAGGCCACACAGATACGCAGTATTTT. The V call is TRBV5-6, the J call TRBJ2-3; D is possibly TRBD2 (6 bases). CDR1 is SGHDT and CDR2 is YYEEEE in the germline V gene. Trimming left V 4 bases short and J 2 bases short, with 20 bases between. The CDR3 sequence is 17 residues long.

The V and J genes are TRBV6-6 and TRBJ1-5, with TRBD1 as a possible D gene (5 bases). Trimming took 4 bases from V and 6 from J, leaving 16 bases between them. The germline gives CDR1 MNHNY, CDR2 SVGAGI (reference sequence). CDR3 size: 15 residues. CDR3 region: CASSSLGLGGQPQHF. The CDR3, as DNA: TGTGCCAGCAGTTCCCTGGGGCTCGGGGGTCAGCCCCAGCATTTT.

A remark on this clone: At one boundary the junction diverges from the germline segment, which might be a read error. This sequence joins TRBV19 and TRBJ1-2; TRBD1 is a possible D gene (5 bases). The CDR3 has 14 amino acids. Germline V lookup: CDR1 LNHDA, CDR2 SQIVND (reference sequence). CDR3 sequence reads: CASSPVGPPRGCTF. DNA for the CDR3: TGTGCCAGTAGTCCCGTGGGCCCCCCGAGGGGCTGCACCTTC.

The chain uses TRBV7-2 and TRBJ2-1, with 9 bases matching TRBD1. This CDR3 has 14 residues. Germline-derived CDR1 and CDR2 are SGHTA and FQGNSA. Germline trimming cut 4 bases from V and 9 bases from J; bases unmatched to any gene: 7. The CDR3 protein is CASSYFGTGSEQFF. Written as DNA, the CDR3 is TGTGCCAGCAGCTATTTCGGGACAGGGTCTGAGCAGTTCTTC.

This chain links TRBV6-4 with TRBJ2-1; 14 bases are a match to TRBD2. The CDR3 loop spans 19 amino acids. Germline-derived CDR1 and CDR2 are MRHNA and SNTAGT. V gave up 4 bases and J gave up 0 bases; unmatched junction bases: 8. CDR3: CASSVRLAGGRSSYNEQFF. The CDR3 DNA sequence: TGTGCCAGCAGTGTGAGACTAGCGGGAGGGAGAAGCTCCTACAATGAGCAGTTCTTC.

V usage is TRBV27 and J usage is TRBJ2-3; a weak D match, TRBD2 (7 bases). Germline CDR1 is MNHEY and CDR2 is SMNVEV (reference sequence). There are 15 residues in the CDR3. Trimming removed 3 bases from V and 1 base from J, with 11 bases in between. The CDR3 sequence is CASSFLRGRTDTQYF. CDR3 DNA sequence: TGTGCCAGCAGTTTTCTGCGGGGGCGCACAGATACGCAGTATTTT.